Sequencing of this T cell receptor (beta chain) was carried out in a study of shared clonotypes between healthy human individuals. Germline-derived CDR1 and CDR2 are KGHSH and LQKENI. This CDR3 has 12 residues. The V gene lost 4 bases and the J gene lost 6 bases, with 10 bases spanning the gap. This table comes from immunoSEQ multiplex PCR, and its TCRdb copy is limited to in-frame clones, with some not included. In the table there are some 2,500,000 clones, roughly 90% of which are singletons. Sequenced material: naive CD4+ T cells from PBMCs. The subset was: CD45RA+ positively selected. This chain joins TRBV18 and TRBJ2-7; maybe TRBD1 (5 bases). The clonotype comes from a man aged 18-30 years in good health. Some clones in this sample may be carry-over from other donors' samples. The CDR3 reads CASSLQDLEQYF. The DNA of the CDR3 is TGTGCCAGCTCACTACAGGACCTCGAGCAGTACTTC.